This T cell receptor (beta chain) was observed in a study of cytomegalovirus exposure and HLA in healthy donors (dated by TCRdb to 2017 to 2019). Regarding the research as a whole: An earlier analysis of some 600 of the donors reported 276 Gb of sequence data and 95 million to 120 million unique TCR beta sequences obtained from about 200 million T cells. The later analysis used no new phenotypic data to find candidate immune exposures, relying instead on TCR beta sequences and their occurrence across donors. Genome-wide SNP genotypes for about 55% of the roughly 670 donors were used in a later genetic analysis, which treated that subset as a discovery cohort. A later analysis re-analyzed previously published TCR beta repertoires from roughly 600 donors and added high-resolution HLA genotyping to study TCR occurrence patterns. An early release that covered approximately 600 HLA-typed donors contained 300 to 350 gigabases of sequencing data and 75 million to 100 million unique TCR sequences. All discovery cohort repertoires had been generated using a single sequencing platform. The aim of the study was to test whether cataloging public T cell receptors could identify signatures of past pathogen exposure. An earlier analysis of 587 of the donors applied high-throughput TCR beta sequencing to assess whether each TCR beta V gene segment acted as functional or pseudogenic. HLA typing included class I and class II loci at four-digit resolution. Donor age, sex, ethnicity and CMV serostatus were compiled alongside the repertoire data. The study profiled the T cell repertoires of approximately 700 subjects by immunosequencing and related them to cytomegalovirus serostatus. A separate validation cohort of 100 to 150 different subjects was used in addition to the 666-subject first cohort. To predict cytomegalovirus infection status, the study brought together high-throughput TCR immunosequencing, statistical association of individual TCRs with disease status, and machine learning. A handful of DR-DQ haplotypes were handled as single units for association and clustering because linkage in the cohort was strong. Among the roughly 400 genotyped donors, 81% belonged to the genetic ancestry cluster associated with self-reported Caucasian donors. Among 300 to 500 genotyped donors of the cohort, an average of roughly 230,000 unique TCR beta nucleotide sequences was sequenced per donor, of which approximately 19% were non-productive. The number of typed donors differed by locus: 629-630 for A, B, C, DRB1 and DQB1; approximately 540 for DQA1; approximately 600 for DPA1; and around 450 for DPB1. The study at large found these results: V-gene and J-gene trimming of TCR beta chains was associated with a missense DCLRE1C variant in a later genetic analysis, and the association was replicated in an independent cohort. Compared with equally common non-associated chains, HLA-associated TCR beta chains in a later analysis were more clonally expanded and had lower generation probabilities. In the study, around 160 TCR beta chains were listed as associated with cytomegalovirus. A later genetic analysis reported fewer N-insertions in productive TCRs among donors in an Asian-associated ancestry cluster than the roughly 620-donor mean. In vitro tests confirmed that a few of the cytomegalovirus-associated TCR beta chains recognize cytomegalovirus antigens. Roughly uniform sequencing depth across donors was assumed in presence/absence analyses, although this assumption may not hold. Most TCR sequences were observed very rarely across donors, whereas some public TCRs were present in many individuals. CMV serostatus was the only immune exposure information available for the cohort. A further reported finding was that TCR beta sequences accurately predicted the HLA-A and HLA-B alleles for most subjects in the first cohort. Because some donors lacked HLA typing at each locus, the association tests relied only on the typed subset. Linkage disequilibrium might explain the correlated functional status among segregating V segments, but an unknown experimental factor could not be excluded. The 87-base-pair reads could not distinguish some IMGT-functional V segments, including TRBV6-2 and TRBV6-3, so those segments were excluded. A later analysis found that most CMV-associated TCR beta chains appeared HLA-restricted, with HLA associations seemingly driven largely by CMV exposure. The sequencing pipeline was judged likely to have produced a cluster of highly shared sequence variants as a technical artifact. The classifier was reported to diagnose cytomegalovirus status with high specificity and sensitivity in both the original cohort and the validation cohort. The cohort was sequenced for TCR beta chains only, and without alpha or paired-chain data the features that could be detected were limited. According to the authors, the approach could potentially be generalized to other disease states and immunological phenotypes. According to a later analysis, parvovirus B19, influenza, CMV and Epstein-Barr virus appeared linked to several top co-occurrence clusters. Specific HLA alleles were associated with 16,951 TCR beta sequences at a false discovery rate of 0.05 in a later analysis. Because counts were too low, seventeen rarely observed V segments, including chromosome 9 orphons, were excluded from the earlier analysis of some 590 of the donors. Broadly in line with IMGT annotations, most TCR beta V segments showed up in productive rearrangements about 87% or about 30% of the time in an earlier analysis of 587 of the donors. Assigning TCR associations to individual alleles was difficult when HLA alleles, especially DR and DQ, strongly co-occurred. According to a later analysis, TCR association rates differed among HLA loci, with DRB1 alleles showing the most associated TCRs and HLA-C alleles showing the fewest.

Libraries came from the immunoSEQ multiplex PCR assay. For the multiplex PCR, a mixture combining 60 forward primers for TCR Vbeta segments and 13 reverse primers for TCR Jbeta segments was used. A multiplex PCR assay on genomic DNA amplified the CDR3 region of rearranged TCR beta genes. The Illumina HiSeq System was used to sequence the amplified TCR beta libraries as 87-base-pair reads. The paper's processing steps were these. In a later analysis, some 80 million unique TCR beta chains were counted across the 690 or so repertoires, and roughly 11 million of these chains were shared by at least two donors. Raw reads were error-corrected and collapsed into unique sequences with a nearest-neighbor algorithm that merged closely related sequences to remove PCR and sequencing errors. V, D and J gene segments were assigned by aligning CDR3 sequences to IMGT reference sequences. Each retained sequence needed at least a six-nucleotide match to both a V gene segment and a J gene segment. Rearrangements were classified as productive when the CDR3 lacked stop codons and remained in frame with V and J, and all other rearrangements were classified as non-productive. CDR3 was defined according to IMGT convention as the region running from the second conserved V-encoded cysteine to the conserved J-encoded phenylalanine. In an earlier analysis of around 600 of the donors, sequences lacking an unambiguous match to a single V gene segment were excluded. In an earlier analysis of around 600 of the donors, V segments were called functional above 56.7% productive rearrangements and were called segregating when the between-donor standard deviation exceeded 5%. A statistical classification framework was developed to diagnose cytomegalovirus status using the catalog of TCR beta chain sequences. V and J gene assignment, in a later analysis, came from comparing TCR nucleotide sequences with IMGT/GENE-DB human TR gene sequences. The TCRdist pipeline was used in a later analysis to assign CDR3 sequences and most-parsimonious VDJ recombination scenarios. In a later analysis, each TCR beta chain was defined by its CDR3 amino acid sequence together with its V-gene family, and reads lacking a unique V-gene family were excluded. In a later analysis, 500 to 700 highly shared, low-generation-probability nucleotide sequences were removed to address suspected cross-contamination and a sequencing artifact. For each public chain, a later analysis derived a clonal expansion index from normalized ranks of inferred template counts within each repertoire. A later analysis computed generation probabilities with a VDJ recombination model fitted to out-of-frame rearrangements, and checked the results against IGoR. Hypergeometric tests were used in a later analysis to score TCR-TCR, TCR-HLA and TCR-CMV co-occurrence, with a repertoire-size bias correction applied to the TCR pairs. False discovery rates were estimated in a later analysis by permuting HLA or CMV assignments 20 times. In a later analysis, co-occurring TCRs were grouped with DBSCAN, and TCRdist sequence similarity was added when clustering was performed within HLA-allele-positive subsets. Co-occurrence clustering excluded repertoires with fewer than 30,000 or more than 120,000 public chains, plus five with anomalous nucleotide sharing. Held by TCRdb, this immuneACCESS table contains in-frame sequences only and omits some clones. Under half of the omission traces to an unresolved V gene where checked; the cause of the rest is unknown. The V and J calls and clone size come from that table; D and trimming were worked out from the DNA. The sample table shows 200,000 to 250,000 clones, and 77% are seen once. Around 2.8% of the sample is taken by the ten largest.

This clone showed up just a few times. The antigen it recognizes is unknown. The record has no base qualities; no much larger clone is one base away. V lost 8 bases and J lost 5 bases, and the count of bases not matched to a germline gene is 0. CDR3 length: 11 amino acids, cysteine to phenylalanine. The DNA shown is the 33-base CDR3, in frame from base 1. According to the germline V gene (reference sequence), CDR1 reads LNHDA and CDR2 reads SQIVND. The cohort consisted of 650 to 700 healthy bone marrow donors. All cohort members were sampled while nominally healthy, although unrecorded immune exposures were likely present. The donor was CMV seropositive and belonged to the group of about 290 seropositive cohort members. Every donor gave a peripheral blood sample, and the peripheral blood mononuclear cells from that sample were used for TCR beta sequencing. The Qiagen DNeasy Blood Extraction Kit was used to extract genomic DNA from the blood cell samples.

This TCR was sampled from an older woman in good health and CMV-seropositive. This chain joins TRBV19 to TRBJ2-5, with TRBD1 identical over 9 junction bases. The specimen sequenced was PBMCs. This receptor carries the CDR3 CASGTGETQYF. In nucleotides, the sequence is TGTGCCAGTGGGACAGGGGAGACCCAGTACTTC.